This TCR beta chain was found in a study of control samples from healthy donors and cancer patients. Libraries were prepared by immunoSEQ multiplex PCR; TCRdb keeps only in-frame clonotypes and omits some of them. In the table there are some 5,600 clones, about four fifths of which are singletons. Sequencing input: formalin-fixed, paraffin-embedded tissue. This clonotype was sampled from a female donor with lung cancer.

The CDR3 sequence is CASTRGPVNTIYF. The CDR3 nucleotides are TGTGCCAGCACGAGGGGTCCCGTAAACACCATATATTTT. The chain employs TRBV28 and TRBJ1-3; D possibly corresponds to TRBD1 (5 bases). From germline, CDR1 is MDHEN and CDR2 SYDVKM. The CDR3 totals 13 residues. V was pared by 7 bases and J by 6 bases, with 13 bases between.